This T cell receptor beta chain was recovered during a study of blood T cell repertoires in COVID-19. The overall study: T cells, B-cell-depleted T cells, or PBMCs supplied cDNA or gDNA.

Original methodology: Amplification from reference gene primers served as the basis for estimated nucleated cell counts. Clones were sequenced by immunoSEQ multiplex PCR, and TCRdb holds only the in-frame ones, with some missing. That table gives V, J and clone size, and the DNA gave D and trimming. The data contain some 180,000 clones, approximately 91% of them singletons. The V end lost 1 base, the J end lost 3 bases, and 13 bases lay between the germline ends. Germline values: CDR1 SGHAT, CDR2 FQNNGV. This CDR3 region has 15 residues. One Seattle source followed patients from active infection through their disease course.

The source is a man younger than 35 with COVID-19, enrolled during active disease. The rearrangement joins TRBV11-2 to TRBJ2-7, with D unresolved. Sequencing was carried out using peripheral blood. The CDR3 loop is CASSLARSRFYEQYF. The CDR3 DNA sequence: TGTGCCAGCAGCTTAGCGAGGTCGCGGTTCTACGAGCAGTACTTC.